This T cell receptor (beta chain) came from a study of T cells after somatic rescue of genetic block (dated by TCRdb to 2018 to 2021). Some background on the complete study: The study assessed how robust, over the long term, a T-cell system was when the system had developed through somatic rescue of a genetic block in T-cell development.

To note about this clone: Its specific antigen is unknown. The record has no base qualities; no much larger clone is one base away.

Library generation was performed with the immunoSEQ multiplex PCR assay. In its TCRdb copy, this immuneACCESS table keeps in-frame sequences only and misses some clones. Where compared with another copy, unresolved V genes explain less than half of these, and the others have no known cause. This sample gives some 90,000 clones in total; more than 80% of them show up just once. The top ten clones comprise 1.5% to 2% of the sample. The cysteine opens and the phenylalanine closes a CDR3 of 17 amino acids. Left in the record is the CDR3 DNA by itself, 51 bases read in frame from the first base. As encoded in the germline V gene, CDR1 is MDHEN while CDR2 is SYDVKM. After removal of 6 bases from V and 6 bases from J, the junction retains 16 bases not matched to a gene.

Sequenced: peripheral blood mononuclear cells (PBMCs). The TCR sequence derives from a woman under 30. This receptor chain uses TRBV28 and TRBJ2-1; TRBD2 fits 8 bases in the junction. The sequenced DNA is TGTGCCAGCAGCGGGACCGGGGGGGACCACCGTTTCAATGAGCAGTTCTTC. It specifies CASSGTGGDHRFNEQFF.